The clone carrying this T cell receptor beta chain was seen more than once but under ten times. Its specificity is unknown. Investigators prepared the TCR beta libraries by applying iRepertoire HTBI primers and Arm-PCR of CDR3 regions. A single record per CDR3 protein comes from TCRdb applying MiXCR to the multiplex PCR reads. The sample has some 450,000 distinct CDR3 sequences, roughly a quarter seen once. This CDR3 is built from 13 residues. The V gene's germline CDR1 is MGHDK and CDR2 SYGVNS. After removal of 11 bases from V and 5 bases from J, the junction contained 11 bases not matched to a gene. This entry is derived from a study of regulatory T cells in long-lasting Graves disease. Study outcomes and limitations: Blood alone, not thyroid tissue, was studied. Accuracy may have suffered from the small sample size. Gene preferences differed: TRBV28, TRBJ1-2, TRBJ2-5 in persistent cases.

Sample time point: persistent/refractory GD, antithyroid drugs over 5 years with positive TRAb. PBMC-extracted RNA yielded the TCR library. From an endocrinology department in Xi'an, China, came the patients. The rearrangement joins TRBV25-1 to TRBJ1-2; TRBD1 matches 7 bases. The sequenced sample was peripheral blood mononuclear cells (PBMCs), obtained when the disease was refractory, from a patient treated with antithyroid drugs. This TCR came from a female donor with Graves disease. For the CDR3, the DNA is TGTGCCCGGGGTGCGGGGACAGAGTATGGCTACACCTTC. This gives the protein CARGAGTEYGYTF.